The present T cell receptor (beta chain) was sequenced within a study of CD4 and CD8 cells across lung adenocarcinoma regions. Donors had localized lung adenocarcinoma, a non-small cell lung cancer. Germline trimming cut 6 bases from V and 2 bases from J; bases unmatched to any gene: 8. CDR3 length: 16 residues. Germline values: CDR1 DFQATT, CDR2 SNEGSKA (reference sequence). Each CDR3 protein is one row after TCRdb ran MiXCR on the PCR reads. Of approximately 5,000 distinct CDR3 sequences in the sample, about 50% were seen once. This clonotype was seen a few times. The chain combines TRBV20-1 with TRBJ2-1, with 12 bases that match TRBD2. Input material: CD4+ T cells from the margin of a lung tumor. The clonotype was recovered from a male donor with lung adenocarcinoma. The CD4 and CD8 labels of this study may be unreliable. Here the CDR3 reads CSASTSGRSTYNEQFF. Written as DNA, the CDR3 is TGCAGTGCATCTACTAGCGGGAGGTCTACCTACAATGAGCAGTTCTTC.